This TCR beta chain stems from a study of shared clonotypes between healthy human individuals. Background on the study: CD4 naive and CD4 memory each took three plates per donor, while CD8 naive took two and CD8 memory one. Study-level results: About 5% of naive CD4 clonotypes were shared across several donors. A generally larger estimated richness was seen in naive subsets than in memory subsets.

About this clone itself: Its target is unknown.

Terminally differentiated effector memory CD45RA+ cells were excluded from the naive CD8 cells, which were CD45RO-negative and positively selected for CCR7. Measured with immunoSEQ multiplex PCR; TCRdb has only the in-frame clones, and not every one. The sample has about 2.1 million clones; roughly 91% are singletons. Sample: naive CD8+ T cells from PBMCs. The receptor was isolated from a man between 18 and 29 years old in good health. Some clones in this sample may be carry-over from other donors' samples.

The CDR3 reads CASSWQGAGLAGGQLVGEQFF. DNA of the CDR3: TGTGCCAGCAGTTGGCAAGGGGCCGGACTAGCGGGAGGCCAGCTTGTTGGTGAGCAGTTCTTC. The chain recombines TRBV27 with TRBJ2-1; 14 positions match TRBD2. The CDR3 totals 21 residues. CDR1 is MNHEY, CDR2 SMNVEV, per germline (reference sequence). After removal of 4 bases from V and 9 bases from J, the junction contained 23 bases not matched to a gene.